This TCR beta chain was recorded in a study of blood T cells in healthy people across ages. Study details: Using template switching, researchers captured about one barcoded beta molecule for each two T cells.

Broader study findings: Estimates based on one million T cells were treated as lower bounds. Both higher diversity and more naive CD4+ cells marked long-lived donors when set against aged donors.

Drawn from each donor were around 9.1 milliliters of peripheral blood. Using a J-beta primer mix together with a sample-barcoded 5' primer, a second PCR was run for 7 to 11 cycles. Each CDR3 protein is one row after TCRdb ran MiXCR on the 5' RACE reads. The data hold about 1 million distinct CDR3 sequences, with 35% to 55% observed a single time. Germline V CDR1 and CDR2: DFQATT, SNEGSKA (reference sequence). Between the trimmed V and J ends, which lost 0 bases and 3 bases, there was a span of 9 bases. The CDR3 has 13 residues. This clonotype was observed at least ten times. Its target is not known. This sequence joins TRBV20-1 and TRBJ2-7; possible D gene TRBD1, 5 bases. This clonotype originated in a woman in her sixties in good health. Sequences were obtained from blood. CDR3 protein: CSARDLGHYEQYF. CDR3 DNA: TGCAGTGCTAGAGATTTAGGACACTACGAGCAGTACTTC.